A selection of T cell receptor beta chains follows, all from one sample in a study of control samples from healthy donors and cancer patients. Using immunoSEQ multiplex PCR, the repertoire was profiled, and TCRdb retains in-frame clones only, with some absent. The sample shows some 40,000 clones, around 94% of them seen only once. Sequenced input: blood. Source of these receptors: a man aged 60 to 75 in good health. Each CDR3 is given with its conserved first and last residue. The order of the fields is CDR3 length, V gene, J gene, clone size, D gene, CDR3 DNA, CDR3 protein. The D gene is left open where the match is weak. Size is stated for part of the rows, as once, few or many counts, or as a class when the clone is expanded.

17	TRBV7-3	TRBJ1-1	once	-	TGTGCCAGCAGCTTAACTAGGGGAGGCGGCATGAACACTGAAGCTTTCTTT	CASSLTRGGGMNTEAFF
15	TRBV27	TRBJ2-1	-	-	TGTGCCAGCAGTTTAAGGGGGGGCTGGATGAATGAGCAGTTCTTC	CASSLRGGWMNEQFF
14	TRBV5-1	TRBJ2-7	-	-	TGCGCCAGCAGCTTGGATGGTCGGGTGTACGAGCAGTACTTC	CASSLDGRVYEQYF
10	TRBV11-2	TRBJ1-1	-	-	TGTGCCAGCAGCGGTACTGAAGCTTTCTTT	CASSGTEAFF
12	TRBV14	TRBJ2-7	-	-	TGTGCCAGCAGCCAAGACCGTCTACTGCAGTACTTC	CASSQDRLLQYF
15	TRBV7-6	TRBJ1-1	-	-	TGTGCCAGCAGCTTAGATCCAGGGTCGAAGACTGAAGCTTTCTTT	CASSLDPGSKTEAFF
12	TRBV19	TRBJ1-5	-	-	TGTGCCAGTAGTATAGGAGGACAGCCCCAGCATTTT	CASSIGGQPQHF
14	TRBV7-9	TRBJ2-3	-	-	TGTGCCAGCAGCTTAGATCTCGGGGAAGATACGCAGTATTTT	CASSLDLGEDTQYF
16	TRBV3-1/TRBV3-2	TRBJ2-1	-	-	TGTGCCAGCAGCCAAGAGGTGACAAGGAGACTCAATGAGCAGTTCTTC	CASSQEVTRRLNEQFF
16	TRBV2	TRBJ2-3	-	-	TGTGCCAGCAGTGAAGAGTCGTCTAAAAGCACAGATACGCAGTATTTT	CASSEESSKSTDTQYF
15	TRBV6-5	TRBJ2-1	-	TRBD2	TGTGCCAGCAAAAGGACTAGCCCCTCCTACAATGAGCAGTTCTTC	CASKRTSPSYNEQFF
16	TRBV5-8	TRBJ2-1	-	-	TGTGCCAGCAGCCGGACTGCGGCAAGCTCCTACAATGAGCAGTTCTTC	CASSRTAASSYNEQFF